Sequencing of this TCR beta chain was carried out in a study of glioma-infiltrating T cells after dendritic cell vaccination. In the study overall: Autologous tumor lysate was loaded overnight onto monocyte-derived dendritic cells grown seven days with IL-4 and GM-CSF.

Generated by immunoSEQ multiplex PCR, the TCRdb table keeps only in-frame clones and is missing some. The table has just over 95,000 clones, around three quarters seen once. This CDR3 contains 14 residues. CDR1 and CDR2 from the germline V gene are LGHNA and YNFKEQ. Trimming pared 0 bases from V and 4 bases from J, leaving 7 bases between. The rearrangement uses TRBV4-2 and TRBJ1-3; D is undetermined. The material was blood, obtained before dendritic cell vaccination. This receptor was identified in a human donor with glioblastoma. CDR3 region: CASSQDSRGNTIYF. In nucleotides, the CDR3 is TGTGCCAGCAGCCAAGACTCGAGGGGAAACACCATATATTTT.